This T cell receptor beta chain was profiled in a study of T cell therapy after organ transplantation. Profiling relied on immunoSEQ multiplex PCR, and the TCRdb table lists in-frame clones only, not all of them. Of 20,000 to 25,000 clones in the sample, roughly 84% were seen once. This CDR3 contains 16 residues. V was pared by 0 bases and J by 4 bases, with 13 bases between. Germline lookup yields CDR1 MGHRA and CDR2 YSYEKL. With respect to this clone: What it binds is unknown.

Overall study results and limits: Post-therapy reconstitution appeared to include transferred and endogenous clonotypes.

Time point: 20-29 weeks after completion of therapy. J is TRBJ1-5 and V is TRBV4-1; D is unclear. This material consisted of CD8+ T cells from blood, taken after autologous CMV-specific T cell therapy. The sequence was obtained from a human patient who had received a solid organ transplant and had CMV disease. Certain T cells may be donor cells from the graft. CDR3 sequence (DNA): TGCGCCAGCAGCCAAGAACTTCAGCTCGATAATCAGCCCCAGCATTTT. Translating it yields CASSQELQLDNQPQHF.